Below, one T cell receptor beta chain is given with its context. Its antigen remains unknown. This entry comes from a study of post-analysis software for immune sequencing data. Overall study: Relapsing-remitting, secondary progressive and progressive-relapsing multiple sclerosis were all included among the disease courses.

Study conclusions and caveats: Relative to controls, patients had 5 or 6 TRBV segments at higher frequency, with TRBV5-6, TRBV5-1 and TRBV20-1 among these. A significant reduction in normalized Chao1 diversity was observed in multiple sclerosis patients versus controls. Samples from one preparation batch, clustered by F measure, grouped strongly together.

Unique molecular identifiers featured in each of the TCR beta cDNA libraries. Each sample of about 0.9 to 10 million input T cells yielded roughly 500,000 cDNA molecules, so each molecule approximated one T cell. TCRdb independently ran MiXCR on the PCR reads; one entry per CDR3 protein. The sample holds about 680,000 distinct CDR3 sequences, 55% to 60% seen once. This CDR3 region has 13 residues. CDR1 SGHAT and CDR2 FQNNGV come from the germline V gene. Deletions cut 6 bases from V and 2 bases from J, with 10 bases between. The material sequenced was blood. The TCR comes from a girl aged 2 to 10 with multiple sclerosis. J is TRBJ2-5 and V is TRBV11-2, with D possibly being TRBD2 (5 bases). The CDR3 loop reads CASRPSGQETQYF. Here the CDR3 DNA reads TGTGCCAGCAGGCCCTCGGGGCAAGAGACCCAGTACTTC.